The TCR beta chain described here comes from a study of Ad26.COV2.S vaccination and SARS-CoV-2 variants. Profiled with immunoSEQ multiplex PCR; TCRdb holds only in-frame clones, not every one. The table has more than 400,000 clones, around 92% seen once; the top ten hold about 1.6%. Germline CDR1 and CDR2: SGHRS and YFSETQ. This CDR3 is built from 16 residues. The trim removed 4 bases at V and 2 bases at J, leaving 6 bases unmatched. Treatment meaning: roughly 19 received Ad26.COV2.S at low or high dose, single or two shots; about 5 received placebo; per-sample allocation not given. Samples analyzed were those drawn on day 63 after the first vaccine or placebo injection.

This chain uses TRBV5-1 with TRBJ2-3; TRBD2 matches 11 bases. The sequence derives from a person between 18 and 65 years old who received the Ad26.COV2.S COVID-19 vaccine or a placebo. The specimen comprised peripheral blood, sampled in a trial of Ad26.COV2.S vaccine versus placebo. The CDR3 DNA reads TGCGCCAGCAGCCCCACTAGCGGGGGATACACAGATACGCAGTATTTT. This translates into CASSPTSGGYTDTQYF.